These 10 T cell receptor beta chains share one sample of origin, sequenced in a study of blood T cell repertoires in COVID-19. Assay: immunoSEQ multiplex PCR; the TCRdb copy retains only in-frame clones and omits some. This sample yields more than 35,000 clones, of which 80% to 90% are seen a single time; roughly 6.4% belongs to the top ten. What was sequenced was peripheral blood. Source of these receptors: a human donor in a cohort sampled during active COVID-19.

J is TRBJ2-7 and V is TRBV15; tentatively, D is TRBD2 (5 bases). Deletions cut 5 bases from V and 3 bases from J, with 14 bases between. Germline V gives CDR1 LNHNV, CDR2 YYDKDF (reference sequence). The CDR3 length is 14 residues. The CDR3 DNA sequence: TGTGCCACCAGCGGCTCACTAGTGCTCTACGAGCAGTACTTC. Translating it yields CATSGSLVLYEQYF.

CDR3 residues: CASSQDLSPRHSPLHF. CDR3 nucleotides: TGTGCCAGCAGCCAAGATTTATCGCCTAGGCATTCACCCCTCCACTTT. The chain has TRBV4-2 and TRBJ1-6; D gene unclear. V lost 0 bases and J 8 bases, leaving 14 bases between the germline ends. Germline V lookup: CDR1 LGHNA, CDR2 YNFKEQ. The CDR3 contains 16 residues.

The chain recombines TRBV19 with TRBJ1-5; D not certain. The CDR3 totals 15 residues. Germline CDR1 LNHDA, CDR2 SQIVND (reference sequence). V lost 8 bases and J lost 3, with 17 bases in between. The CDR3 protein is CASAEQVHPNQPQHF. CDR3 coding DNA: TGTGCCAGTGCCGAGCAGGTTCATCCCAATCAGCCCCAGCATTTT. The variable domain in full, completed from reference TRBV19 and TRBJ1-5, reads DGGITQSPKYLFRKEGQNVTLSCEQNLNHDAMYWYRQDPGQGLRLIYYSQIVNDFQKGDIAEGYSVSREKKESFPLTVTSAQKNPTAFYLCASAEQVHPNQPQHFGDGTRLSIL.

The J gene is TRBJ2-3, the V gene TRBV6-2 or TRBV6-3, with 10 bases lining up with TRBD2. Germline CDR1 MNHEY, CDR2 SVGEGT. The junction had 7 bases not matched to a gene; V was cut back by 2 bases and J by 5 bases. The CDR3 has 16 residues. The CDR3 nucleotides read TGTGCCAGCAGTTACGGCAAGCGGGGGGGCAAAGATACGCAGTATTTT. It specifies CASSYGKRGGKDTQYF.

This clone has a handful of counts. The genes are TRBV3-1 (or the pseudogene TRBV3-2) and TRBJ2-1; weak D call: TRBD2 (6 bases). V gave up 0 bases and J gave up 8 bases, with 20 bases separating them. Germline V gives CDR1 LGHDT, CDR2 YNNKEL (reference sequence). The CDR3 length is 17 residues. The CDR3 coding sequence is TGTGCCAGCAGCCAAGATCAGTCTAGCGTCTCGGGGCATGAGCAGTTCTTC. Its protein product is CASSQDQSSVSGHEQFF.

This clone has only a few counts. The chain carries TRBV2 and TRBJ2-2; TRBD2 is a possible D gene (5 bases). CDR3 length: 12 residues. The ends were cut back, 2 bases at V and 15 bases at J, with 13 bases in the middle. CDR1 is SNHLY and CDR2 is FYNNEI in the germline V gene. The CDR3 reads CASSERAFGVFF. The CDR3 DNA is TGTGCCAGCAGTGAACGGGCTTTCGGGGTGTTTTTT.

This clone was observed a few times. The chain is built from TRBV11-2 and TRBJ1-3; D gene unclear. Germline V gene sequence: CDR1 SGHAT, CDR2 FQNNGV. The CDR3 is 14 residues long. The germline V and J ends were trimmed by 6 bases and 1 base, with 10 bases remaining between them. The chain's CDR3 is CASRPRTSGNTIYF. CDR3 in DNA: TGTGCCAGCAGGCCGAGGACTTCTGGAAACACCATATATTTT.

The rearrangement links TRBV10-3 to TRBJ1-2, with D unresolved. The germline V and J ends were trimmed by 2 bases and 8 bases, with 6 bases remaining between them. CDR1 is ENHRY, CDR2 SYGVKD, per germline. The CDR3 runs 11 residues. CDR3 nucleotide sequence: TGTGCCATCAGTGAGGGCTGGGGCTACACCTTC. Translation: CAISEGWGYTF.

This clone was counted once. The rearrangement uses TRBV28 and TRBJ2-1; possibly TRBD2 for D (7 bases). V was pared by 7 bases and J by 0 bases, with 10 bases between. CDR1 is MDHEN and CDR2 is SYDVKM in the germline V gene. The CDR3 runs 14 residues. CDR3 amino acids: CASKGGSSYNEQFF. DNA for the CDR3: TGTGCCAGCAAGGGGGGGAGCTCCTACAATGAGCAGTTCTTC.

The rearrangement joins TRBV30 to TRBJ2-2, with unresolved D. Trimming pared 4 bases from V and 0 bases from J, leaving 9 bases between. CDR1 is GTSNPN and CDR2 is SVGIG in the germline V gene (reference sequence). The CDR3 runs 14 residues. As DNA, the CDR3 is TGTGCCTGGAAACGGTCCACGAACACCGGGGAGCTGTTTTTT. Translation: CAWKRSTNTGELFF. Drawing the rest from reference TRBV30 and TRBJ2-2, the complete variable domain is SQTIHQWPATLVQPVGSPLSLECTVEGTSNPNLYWYRQAAGRGLQLLFYSVGIGQISSEVPQNLSASRPQDRQFILSSKKLLLSDSGFYLCAWKRSTNTGELFFGEGSRLTVL.